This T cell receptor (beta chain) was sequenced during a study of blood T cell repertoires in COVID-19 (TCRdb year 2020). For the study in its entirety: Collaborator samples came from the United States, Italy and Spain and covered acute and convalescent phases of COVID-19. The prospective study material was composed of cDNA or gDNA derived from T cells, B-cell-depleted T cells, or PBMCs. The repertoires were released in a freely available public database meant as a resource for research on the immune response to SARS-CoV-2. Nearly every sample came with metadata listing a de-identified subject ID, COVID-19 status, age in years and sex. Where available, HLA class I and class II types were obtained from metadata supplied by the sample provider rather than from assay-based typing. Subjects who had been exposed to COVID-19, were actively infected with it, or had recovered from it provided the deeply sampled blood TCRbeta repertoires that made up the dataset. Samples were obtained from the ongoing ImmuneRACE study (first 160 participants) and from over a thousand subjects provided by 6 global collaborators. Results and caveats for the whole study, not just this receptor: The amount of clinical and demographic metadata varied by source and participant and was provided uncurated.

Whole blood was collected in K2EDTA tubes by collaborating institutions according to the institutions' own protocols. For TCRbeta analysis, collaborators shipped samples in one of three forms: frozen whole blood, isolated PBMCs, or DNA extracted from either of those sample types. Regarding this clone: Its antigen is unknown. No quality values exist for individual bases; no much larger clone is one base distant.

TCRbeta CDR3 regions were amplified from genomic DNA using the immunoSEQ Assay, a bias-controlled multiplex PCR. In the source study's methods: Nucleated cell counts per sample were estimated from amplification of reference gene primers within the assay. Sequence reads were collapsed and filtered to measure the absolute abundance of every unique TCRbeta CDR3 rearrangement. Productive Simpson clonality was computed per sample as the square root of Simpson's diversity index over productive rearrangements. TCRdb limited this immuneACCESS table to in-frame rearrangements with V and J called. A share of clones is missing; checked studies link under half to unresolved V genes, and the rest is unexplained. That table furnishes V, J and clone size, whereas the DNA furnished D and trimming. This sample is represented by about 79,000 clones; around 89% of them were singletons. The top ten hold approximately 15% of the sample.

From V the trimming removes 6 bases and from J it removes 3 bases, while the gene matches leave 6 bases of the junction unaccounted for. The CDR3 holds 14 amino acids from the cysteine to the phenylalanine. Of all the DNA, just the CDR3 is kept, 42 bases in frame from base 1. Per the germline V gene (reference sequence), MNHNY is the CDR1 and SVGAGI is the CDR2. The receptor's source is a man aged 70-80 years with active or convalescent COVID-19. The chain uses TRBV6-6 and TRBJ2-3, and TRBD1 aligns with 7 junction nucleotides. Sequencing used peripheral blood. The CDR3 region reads CASSPTGTTDTQYF. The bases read TGTGCCAGCAGCCCGACAGGGACAACAGATACGCAGTATTTT.